This record concerns one T cell receptor beta chain sequence. The data were obtained in a study of blood T cell repertoires in COVID-19. Study-wide background: Sites in the United States, Italy and Spain provided acute and convalescent COVID-19 samples.

The assay was immunoSEQ multiplex PCR, and TCRdb's table has in-frame clones only and misses some. The sample lists more than 90,000 clones; about 89% were seen once. This CDR3 is 13 amino acids long. Germline CDR1 and CDR2: MNHNY and SVGAGI (reference sequence). Trimming stripped 4 bases from V and 5 bases from J, with 11 bases between. The receptor was derived from a man aged 35 to 55 with acute or convalescent COVID-19. The chain combines TRBV6-6 with TRBJ2-5; D possibly corresponds to TRBD1 (6 bases). Sequencing used peripheral blood. CDR3 in amino acids: CASSWSGGETQYF. CDR3 in DNA: TGTGCCAGCAGTTGGTCTGGGGGCGAGACCCAGTACTTC.